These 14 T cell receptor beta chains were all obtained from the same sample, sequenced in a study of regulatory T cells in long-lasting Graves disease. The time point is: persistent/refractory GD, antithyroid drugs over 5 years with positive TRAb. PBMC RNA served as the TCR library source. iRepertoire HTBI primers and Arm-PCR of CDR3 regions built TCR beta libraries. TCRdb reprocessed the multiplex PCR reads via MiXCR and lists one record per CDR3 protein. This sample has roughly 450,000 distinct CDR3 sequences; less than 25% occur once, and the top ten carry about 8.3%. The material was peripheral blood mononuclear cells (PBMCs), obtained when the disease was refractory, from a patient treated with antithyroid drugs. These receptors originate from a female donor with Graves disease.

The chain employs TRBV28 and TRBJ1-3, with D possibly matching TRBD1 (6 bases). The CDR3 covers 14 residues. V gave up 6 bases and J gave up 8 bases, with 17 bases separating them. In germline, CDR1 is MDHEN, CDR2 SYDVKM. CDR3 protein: CASRQQGYRDTIYF. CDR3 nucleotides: TGTGCCAGCAGACAACAGGGCTACCGGGACACCATATATTTT.

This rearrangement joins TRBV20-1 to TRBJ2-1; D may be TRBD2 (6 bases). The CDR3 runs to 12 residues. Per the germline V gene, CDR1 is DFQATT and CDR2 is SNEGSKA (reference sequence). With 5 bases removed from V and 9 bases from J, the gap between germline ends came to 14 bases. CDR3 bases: TGCAGTGCTGCTCCTACTAGCTTTGAGCAGTTCTTC. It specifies CSAAPTSFEQFF.

The CDR3 region is CASRQITPNSGQYF. DNA of the CDR3: TGTGCCAGCAGACAGATAACCCCAAATTCAGGGCAGTACTTC. The chain has TRBV28 and TRBJ2-7; D remains ambiguous. Germline CDR1 and CDR2: MDHEN and SYDVKM. The CDR3 contains 14 residues. Deletions cut 6 bases from V and 9 bases from J, with 21 bases between.

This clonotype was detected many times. CDR3 DNA: TGTGCTAGTGGTTTGGTACGTTGGGGCTCTGGGGCCAACGTCCTGACTTTC. Its protein product is CASGLVRWGSGANVLTF. This chain connects TRBV12-5 to TRBJ2-6; D unresolved. V dropped 0 bases and J dropped 0 bases, with 9 bases sitting between them. The V gene's germline CDR1 is LGHNT and CDR2 FRNRAP. CDR3 length: 17 amino acids.

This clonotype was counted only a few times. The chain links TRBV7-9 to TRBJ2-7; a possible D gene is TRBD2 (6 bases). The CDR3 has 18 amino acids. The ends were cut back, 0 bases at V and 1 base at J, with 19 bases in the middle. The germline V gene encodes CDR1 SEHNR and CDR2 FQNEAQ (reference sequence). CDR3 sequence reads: CASSLAGRLGGTSYEQYF. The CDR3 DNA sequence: TGTGCCAGCAGCTTAGCTGGTCGTCTAGGCGGGACTTCCTACGAGCAGTACTTC.

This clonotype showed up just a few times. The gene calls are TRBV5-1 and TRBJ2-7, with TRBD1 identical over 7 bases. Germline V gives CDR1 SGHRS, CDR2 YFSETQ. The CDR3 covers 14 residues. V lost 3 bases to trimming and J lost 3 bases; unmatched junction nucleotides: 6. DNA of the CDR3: TGCGCCAGCAGCTCCGGGACAGTGAACTACGAGCAGTACTTC. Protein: CASSSGTVNYEQYF.

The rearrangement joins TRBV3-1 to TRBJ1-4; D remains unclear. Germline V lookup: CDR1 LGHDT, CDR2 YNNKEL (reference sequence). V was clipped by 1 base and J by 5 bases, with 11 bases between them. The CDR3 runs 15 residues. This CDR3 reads CASSQGTVQNEKLFF. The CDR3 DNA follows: TGTGCCAGCAGCCAAGGGACGGTGCAAAATGAAAAACTGTTTTTT.

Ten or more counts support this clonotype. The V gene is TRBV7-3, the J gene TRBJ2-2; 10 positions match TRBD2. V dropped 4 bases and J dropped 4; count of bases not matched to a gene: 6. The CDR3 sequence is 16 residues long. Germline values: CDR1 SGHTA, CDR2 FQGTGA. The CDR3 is CASSSSSGRATGELFF. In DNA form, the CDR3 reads TGTGCCAGCAGCTCCTCTAGCGGGAGAGCCACCGGGGAGCTGTTTTTT. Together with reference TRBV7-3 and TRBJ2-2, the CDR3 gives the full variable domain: GAGVSQTPSNKVTEKGKYVELRCDPISGHTALYWYRQSLGQGPEFLIYFQGTGAADDSGLPNDRFFAVRPEGSVSTLKIQRTERGDSAVYLCASSSSSGRATGELFFGEGSRLTVL.

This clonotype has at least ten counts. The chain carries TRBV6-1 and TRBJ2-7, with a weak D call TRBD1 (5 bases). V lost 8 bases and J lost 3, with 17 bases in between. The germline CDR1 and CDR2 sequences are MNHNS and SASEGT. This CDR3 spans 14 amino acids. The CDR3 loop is CASVGSRVGYEQYF. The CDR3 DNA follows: TGTGCCAGCGTGGGAAGCAGGGTGGGCTACGAGCAGTACTTC.

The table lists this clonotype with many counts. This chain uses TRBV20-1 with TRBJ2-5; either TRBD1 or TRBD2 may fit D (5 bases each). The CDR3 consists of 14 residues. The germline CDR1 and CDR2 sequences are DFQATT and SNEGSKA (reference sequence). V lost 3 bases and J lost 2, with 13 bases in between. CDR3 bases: TGCAGTGCTAGTCCGGGACGTCAACAAGAGACCCAGTACTTC. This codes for CSASPGRQQETQYF.

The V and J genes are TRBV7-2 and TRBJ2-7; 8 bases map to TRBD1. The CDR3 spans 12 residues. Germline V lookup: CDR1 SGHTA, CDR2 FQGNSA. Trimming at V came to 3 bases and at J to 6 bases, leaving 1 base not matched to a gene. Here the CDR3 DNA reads TGTGCCAGCAGCTTCGACAGGGGCGAGCAGTACTTC. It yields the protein CASSFDRGEQYF.

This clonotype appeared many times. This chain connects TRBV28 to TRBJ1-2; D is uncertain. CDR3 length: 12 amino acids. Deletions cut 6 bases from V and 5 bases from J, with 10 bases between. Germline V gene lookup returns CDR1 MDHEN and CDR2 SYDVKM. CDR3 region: CASSREGYGYTF. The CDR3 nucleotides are TGTGCCAGCAGCCGGGAAGGGTATGGCTACACCTTC.

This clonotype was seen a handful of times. The CDR3 sequence is CSAIHREGFNEQFF. The CDR3 bases are TGCAGTGCTATCCACCGGGAAGGATTCAATGAGCAGTTCTTC. The rearrangement uses TRBV20-1 and TRBJ2-1, with D perhaps TRBD2 (5 bases). With 4 bases removed from V and 6 bases from J, the gap between germline ends came to 16 bases. Germline CDR1 and CDR2: DFQATT and SNEGSKA (reference sequence). The CDR3 loop spans 14 amino acids.

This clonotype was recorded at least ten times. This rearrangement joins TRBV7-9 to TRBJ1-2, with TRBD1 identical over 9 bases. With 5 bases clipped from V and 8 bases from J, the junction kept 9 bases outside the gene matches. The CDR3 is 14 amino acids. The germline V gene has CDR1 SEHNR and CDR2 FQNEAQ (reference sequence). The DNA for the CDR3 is TGTGCCAGCAGCGACTCGGACAGGGGAGAAGGCTACACCTTC. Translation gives CASSDSDRGEGYTF.